This TCR beta chain was captured in a study of T-cell memory formation after mild COVID-19. Study at large: In these data, TCR clusters were largely donor specific. General study points: Researchers found some responding clones in pre-infection memory, a sign that cross-reactive memory joined. The study found contracting CD4+ clones mainly in CM and EM and contracting CD8+ clones in EMRA.

The table lists this clonotype with a few counts. Its target is not known. After 5'RACE with constant-segment primers, TCR alpha and TCR beta cDNA libraries carrying sample barcodes and UMIs were obtained. Each CDR3 protein is one row after TCRdb ran MiXCR on the 5' RACE reads. The table shows around 410,000 distinct CDR3 sequences, with under 25% occurring only once. The source material was PBMCs or a T cell subset sorted from them (not recorded which). The receptor was derived from an adult woman who had mild COVID-19 (a few samples of this study predate the infection). Cell type and time point are not known.

CDR3 bases: TGTGCCAGCCGCGGACAGGGGGGCTCTGGAAACACCATATATTTT. Residues: CASRGQGGSGNTIYF. The chain combines TRBV2 with TRBJ1-3; TRBD1 aligns across 10 bases. Germline CDR1 SNHLY, CDR2 FYNNEI. The CDR3 has 15 residues. J was trimmed by 0 bases and V by 8 bases; bases with no gene match: 4.